The 14 T cell receptor beta chains presented below share a single source sample, sequenced in a study of cytomegalovirus exposure and HLA in healthy donors. This PCR relied on a set of 60 Vbeta primers and 13 Jbeta primers. Repertoires were generated with immunoSEQ multiplex PCR, while TCRdb's copy carries only in-frame clones and drops some. Here the sample spans 55,000 to 75,000 clones, less than 65% being singletons. The sequenced material came from PBMCs. These receptors all stem from a man under 40 in good health and CMV-seronegative.

This clone was observed a handful of times. The rearrangement joins TRBV5-4 to TRBJ1-2, with D tentatively TRBD1 (5 bases). The CDR3 consists of 14 residues. V was cut by 0 bases and J by 8 bases, with 14 bases left in between. CDR1 and CDR2 from the germline V gene are SGHNT and YYREEE (reference sequence). The CDR3 DNA reads as TGTGCCAGCAGCTTGGATCAGGGCGCGGGGGGCTACACCTTC. Amino acids: CASSLDQGAGGYTF. Full variable domain (rest looked up from reference TRBV5-4 and TRBJ1-2): ETGVTQSPTHLIKTRGQQVTLRCSSQSGHNTVSWYQQALGQGPQFIFQYYREEENGRGNFPPRFSGLQFPNYSSELNVNALELDDSALYLCASSLDQGAGGYTFGSGTRLTVV.

The chain links TRBV5-4 to TRBJ1-1, with 7 bases lining up with TRBD1. The CDR3 consists of 15 residues. Germline V gene lookup returns CDR1 SGHNT and CDR2 YYREEE (reference sequence). V gave up 2 bases and J gave up 5 bases; unmatched junction bases: 9. This chain's CDR3 is CASSLGRSRGTEAFF. The CDR3 DNA reads as TGTGCCAGCAGCTTAGGAAGGAGCAGGGGGACTGAAGCTTTCTTT.

As regards this clone: Its ends do not fully match the called genes, so a read error is possible. V gene TRBV25-1 combines with J gene TRBJ2-5, with 7 bases fitting TRBD2. CDR3 length: 14 amino acids. Germline-derived CDR1 and CDR2 are MGHDK and SYGVNS. CDR3 DNA: TGTTCCAGCAGTGGGGGGGTAGCGTGGGAGGCCCAGTACTTC. Its translation: CSSSGGVAWEAQYF.

V and J are TRBV6-5 and TRBJ1-2; the D gene is possibly TRBD1 (6 bases). CDR1 and CDR2 from the germline V gene are MNHEY and SVGAGI. This CDR3 has 15 residues. V was trimmed by 0 bases and J by 1 base, leaving 9 bases between them. CDR3: CASSYSAGDNYGYTF. DNA for the CDR3: TGTGCCAGCAGTTACTCGGCAGGGGATAACTATGGCTACACCTTC.

This sequence joins TRBV6-1 and TRBJ2-7; 7 bases map to TRBD1. The V and J ends lost 4 bases and 2 bases, in that order; junction bases with no gene match: 8. This CDR3 has 15 amino acids. Germline V CDR1 and CDR2: MNHNS, SASEGT. Here the CDR3 reads CASSAPGGRTYEQYF. For the CDR3, the DNA is TGTGCCAGCAGTGCCCCAGGGGGTAGGACCTACGAGCAGTACTTC.

The chain carries TRBV19 and TRBJ1-1, with 7 bases fitting TRBD1. V was pared by 7 bases and J by 4 bases, with 15 bases of the junction left unmatched. Germline V gene lookup returns CDR1 LNHDA and CDR2 SQIVND (reference sequence). The CDR3 consists of 16 residues. CDR3 nucleotide sequence: TGTGCCAGTAAAGAGGAAGGGGGCAGGTACCGCACTGAAGCTTTCTTT. Residues: CASKEEGGRYRTEAFF.

This chain joins TRBV5-6 and TRBJ2-1, with D unresolved. The CDR3 is made up of 13 amino acids. Trimming removed 0 bases at V and 5 bases at J, with 6 bases between. Germline loops: CDR1 SGHDT, CDR2 YYEEEE. The DNA for the CDR3 is TGTGCCAGCAGCTTGGATATCGACAATGAGCAGTTCTTC. It codes for CASSLDIDNEQFF.

This chain connects TRBV25-1 to TRBJ1-4; 8 bases map to TRBD1. With V trimmed by 0 bases and J by 8 bases, 8 bases remained unmatched. The CDR3 spans 16 residues. Looked up from germline, CDR1 is MGHDK and CDR2 is SYGVNS. The CDR3 spells CASSEYTTGGGEKLFF. The CDR3 bases are TGTGCCAGCAGTGAATATACAACAGGGGGAGGCGAAAAACTGTTTTTT.

The gene calls are TRBV6-4 and TRBJ2-1; TRBD2 matches at 9 bases. This CDR3 comprises 15 residues. V trimming: 6 bases; J trimming: 3 bases; junction bases outside the gene matches: 6. Germline V gene data show CDR1 as MRHNA and CDR2 as SNTAGT. The DNA of the CDR3 is TGTGCCAGCAGGATAGCGGGGGCCCTCTACAATGAGCAGTTCTTC. It encodes CASRIAGALYNEQFF.

The V gene is TRBV29-1, the J gene TRBJ1-2; no definite D call. The CDR3 runs to 12 residues. Germline CDR1 is SQVTM and CDR2 is ANQGSEA. Trimming shortened V by 6 bases and J by 3 bases, and 11 bases separated the two germline ends. CDR3 loop: CSVRSPDYGYTF. DNA of the CDR3: TGCAGCGTGCGATCTCCCGACTATGGCTACACCTTC.

This clone was detected a few times. The chain combines TRBV6-5 with TRBJ1-1; D unclear. Germline CDR1 reads MNHEY; CDR2 reads SVGAGI. V shed 0 bases and J shed 0 bases, with 5 bases lying between them. CDR3 size: 14 residues. The CDR3 loop reads CASSYSTVNTEAFF. CDR3 nucleotide sequence: TGTGCCAGCAGTTACTCCACAGTGAACACTGAAGCTTTCTTT.

This chain uses TRBV30 with TRBJ1-5; 11 bases line up with TRBD1. This CDR3 is built from 13 residues. The germline CDR1 and CDR2 sequences are GTSNPN and SVGIG (reference sequence). J was trimmed by 6 bases and V by 5 bases; bases with no gene match: 3. The CDR3 DNA reads as TGTGCCTGGGGGACAGGGGGTTTTCAGCCCCAGCATTTT. It translates to CAWGTGGFQPQHF.

The chain links TRBV30 to TRBJ1-2, with 7 bases identical to TRBD1. Germline CDR1 reads GTSNPN; CDR2 reads SVGIG (reference sequence). The CDR3 contains 13 residues. J lost 3 bases, V lost 0 bases, and 1 base had no gene match. The CDR3 bases are TGTGCCTGGAGTGTAGGGGGCGACTATGGCTACACCTTC. It specifies CAWSVGGDYGYTF. Drawing the rest from reference TRBV30 and TRBJ1-2, the complete variable domain is SQTIHQWPATLVQPVGSPLSLECTVEGTSNPNLYWYRQAAGRGLQLLFYSVGIGQISSEVPQNLSASRPQDRQFILSSKKLLLSDSGFYLCAWSVGGDYGYTFGSGTRLTVV.

This clone has only a few counts. The chain's CDR3 is CAWSPRDKGTLEAFF. The CDR3 nucleotides are TGTGCCTGGAGTCCCCGGGACAAGGGAACCCTTGAAGCTTTCTTT. This chain connects TRBV30 to TRBJ1-1, with D possibly matching TRBD1 (6 bases). Germline V gives CDR1 GTSNPN, CDR2 SVGIG (reference sequence). V lost 2 bases and J lost 7, with 20 bases in between. The CDR3 sequence is 15 residues long.